The 19 T cell receptor beta chains listed next were all sequenced from one sample in a study of response to subunit inactivated influenza vaccine. MiXCR, run by TCRdb on the RT-PCR reads, gives a single entry per CDR3 protein. The sample lists about 520,000 distinct CDR3 sequences; about 7.2% were seen once. The source was PBMCs from blood, collected around 25 months after vaccination. These receptors were taken from a man in his fifties or sixties who received an inactivated influenza vaccine.

This clonotype came up a few times. This chain uses TRBV6-1 with TRBJ2-1; D not certain. The CDR3 has 14 amino acids. Germline CDR1 and CDR2: MNHNS and SASEGT. Trimming shortened V by 1 base and J by 4 bases, and 8 bases separated the two germline ends. The CDR3 spells CASSEGQIYNEQFF. CDR3 DNA: TGTGCCAGCAGTGAAGGTCAGATTTACAATGAGCAGTTCTTC.

This chain links TRBV20-1 with TRBJ2-3, with D perhaps TRBD2 (6 bases). Trimming stripped 3 bases from V and 0 bases from J, with 16 bases between. The CDR3 runs 16 residues. CDR1 is DFQATT, CDR2 SNEGSKA, per germline (reference sequence). The CDR3 here is CSASGSGGFSTDTQYF. The DNA for the CDR3 is TGCAGTGCTAGCGGGTCCGGGGGTTTTAGCACAGATACGCAGTATTTT.

The CDR3 DNA is TGTGCCAGCAGACCTCGGGAGCCCTATGGCTACACCTTC. Translation: CASRPREPYGYTF. The chain uses TRBV6-2 or TRBV6-3 and TRBJ1-2; no reliable D call. Germline CDR1 reads MNHEY; CDR2 reads SVGEGT. This CDR3 has 13 amino acids. Trimming removed 6 bases at V and 4 bases at J, with 12 bases between.

V and J are TRBV10-3 and TRBJ2-7; D call uncertain. The germline V and J ends were trimmed by 8 bases and 5 bases, with 16 bases remaining between them. Per germline, CDR1 ENHRY and CDR2 SYGVKD. The CDR3 covers 13 residues. This CDR3 is CAIAPSEAHEQYF. In DNA form, the CDR3 reads TGTGCCATCGCACCGTCCGAAGCCCACGAGCAGTACTTC.

The chain has TRBV30 and TRBJ2-2; D is ambiguous. Germline-derived CDR1 and CDR2 are GTSNPN and SVGIG (reference sequence). CDR3 size: 13 residues. Trimming stripped 4 bases from V and 2 bases from J, with 8 bases between. Here the CDR3 reads CAWTSRNTGELFF. The CDR3 region has the DNA TGTGCCTGGACGAGCAGAAACACCGGGGAGCTGTTTTTT.

The rearrangement links TRBV5-1 to TRBJ1-5, with D unclear. V shed 0 bases and J shed 6 bases, with 7 bases lying between them. Germline assignment: CDR1 SGHRS and CDR2 YFSETQ. The CDR3 has 13 amino acids. CDR3 amino acids: CASSLEPTQPQHF. Written as DNA, the CDR3 is TGCGCCAGCAGCTTGGAGCCGACTCAGCCCCAGCATTTT.

This clonotype was counted at least ten times. V and J are TRBV7-8 and TRBJ1-1, with 7 bases matching TRBD1. The germline gives CDR1 SGHVS, CDR2 FQNEAQ. The ends lost 5 bases at V and 9 bases at J; junction bases unmatched: 9. The CDR3 has 13 residues. The CDR3 DNA reads as TGTGCCAGCAGCCTCCGCGAGGGGGCAAAAGCTTTCTTT. Its translation: CASSLREGAKAFF.

This clonotype appeared many times. The rearrangement uses TRBV6-2 or TRBV6-3 and TRBJ2-2; D is possibly TRBD1 (5 bases). Germline V gene lookup returns CDR1 MNHEY and CDR2 SVGEGT. There are 15 residues in the CDR3. V was pared by 2 bases and J by 5 bases, with 12 bases between. CDR3: CASSYQGPVTGELFF. The CDR3 DNA sequence: TGTGCCAGCAGTTACCAGGGTCCGGTAACCGGGGAGCTGTTTTTT.

A few counts support this clonotype. The rearrangement joins TRBV7-9 to TRBJ1-2; no firm D call. The CDR3 loop spans 14 amino acids. The V end lost 3 bases, the J end lost 3 bases, and 11 bases lay between the germline ends. Germline lookup yields CDR1 SEHNR and CDR2 FQNEAQ (reference sequence). The CDR3 sequence is CASSFPPQDYGYTF. DNA for the CDR3: TGTGCCAGCAGCTTTCCCCCTCAGGACTATGGCTACACCTTC.

This clonotype was picked up a small number of times. The CDR3 loop reads CASSQLTGPYEQYF. The CDR3 nucleotides read TGCGCCAGCAGCCAATTGACAGGGCCCTACGAGCAGTACTTC. This rearrangement joins TRBV4-1 to TRBJ2-7, with 7 bases identical to TRBD1. Germline V gene data show CDR1 as MGHRA and CDR2 as YSYEKL. The CDR3 sequence is 14 residues long. V shed 2 bases and J 2 bases; nucleotides not matched to a gene: 3.

The table lists this clonotype with a few counts. V is TRBV12-3 or TRBV12-4 and J is TRBJ1-1, with TRBD1 matching over 9 bases. The CDR3 length is 17 residues. J lost 3 bases, V lost 7 bases, and 15 bases had no gene match. DNA for the CDR3: TGTGCCAGCAATCCATGGGGGACAGGGTTTGTTGACACTGAAGCTTTCTTT. Translated, it gives CASNPWGTGFVDTEAFF.

This clonotype occurred many times. The rearrangement joins TRBV27 to TRBJ1-6; D uncertain. CDR3 size: 15 residues. The V and J ends lost 7 bases and 7 bases respectively, with 17 bases between them. Germline CDR1 MNHEY, CDR2 SMNVEV (reference sequence). As DNA, the CDR3 is TGTGCCAGCAAGGAAAACAGTCCCCTGAATTCACCCCTCCACTTT. Residues: CASKENSPLNSPLHF.

The sample holds many counts of this clonotype. The chain joins TRBV5-6 to TRBJ2-7, with D hard to call. Germline V CDR1 and CDR2: SGHDT, YYEEEE. This CDR3 has 13 residues. V was pared by 0 bases and J by 2 bases, with 6 bases between. The CDR3 region is CASSLVDAYEQYF. CDR3 nucleotide sequence: TGTGCCAGCAGCTTGGTGGACGCCTACGAGCAGTACTTC. Drawing the rest from reference TRBV5-6 and TRBJ2-7, the complete variable domain is DAGVTQSPTHLIKTRGQQVTLRCSPKSGHDTVSWYQQALGQGPQFIFQYYEEEERQRGNFPDRFSGHQFPNYSSELNVNALLLGDSALYLCASSLVDAYEQYFGPGTRLTVT.

Ten or more counts support this clonotype. The V gene is TRBV20-1, the J gene TRBJ1-5; D possibly corresponds to TRBD1 (6 bases). CDR1 DFQATT and CDR2 SNEGSKA come from the germline V gene (reference sequence). The V end was cut by 2 bases, the J end by 4 bases, with 18 bases between. The CDR3 is made up of 16 amino acids. The CDR3 protein is CSARLGGGGGNQPQHF. CDR3 sequence (DNA): TGCAGTGCTAGACTAGGGGGGGGAGGAGGGAATCAGCCCCAGCATTTT.

The rearrangement joins TRBV12-3 or TRBV12-4 to TRBJ1-4, with D possibly being TRBD1 (6 bases). With 5 bases removed from V and 12 bases from J, the gap between germline ends came to 19 bases. The CDR3 contains 14 residues. CDR3 DNA: TGTGCCAGCAGTCCCCGTGTCGACAGGAGGGAACTGTTTTTT. Translating it yields CASSPRVDRRELFF.

This clonotype was seen repeatedly, ten times or more. The chain employs TRBV2 and TRBJ2-4; D is possibly TRBD1 (6 bases). The CDR3 covers 15 residues. With 7 bases removed from V and 2 bases from J, the gap between germline ends came to 15 bases. Germline V gene data show CDR1 as SNHLY and CDR2 as FYNNEI. The CDR3 nucleotides are TGTGCCAGCAACAGGTACCAGGGGACCAAAAACATTCAGTACTTC. Protein: CASNRYQGTKNIQYF.

A few counts support this clonotype. The chain employs TRBV11-2 and TRBJ1-2; 8 positions match TRBD1. With V trimmed by 5 bases and J by 8 bases, 7 bases remained unmatched. The CDR3 is 13 amino acids. Germline V gene lookup returns CDR1 SGHAT and CDR2 FQNNGV. The CDR3 DNA is TGTGCCAGCAGCACAGCAGGGGGCGAGGGCTACACCTTC. Translated, it gives CASSTAGGEGYTF.

V and J are TRBV10-3 and TRBJ2-7; D possibly corresponds to TRBD2 (6 bases). From germline, CDR1 is ENHRY and CDR2 SYGVKD. V lost 9 bases to trimming and J lost 4 bases, with 13 bases between them. This CDR3 is built from 12 residues. The CDR3 is CAIRDWAYEQYF. DNA of the CDR3: TGTGCCATACGGGACTGGGCGTACGAGCAGTACTTC.

This clonotype showed up just a few times. The chain combines TRBV5-1 with TRBJ2-2; 10 nucleotides match TRBD1. Germline loops: CDR1 SGHRS, CDR2 YFSETQ. The V segment lost 4 bases and the J segment 4 bases; nucleotides outside the gene matches: 7. CDR3 length: 16 residues. The CDR3 sequence: CASSETGGAGTGELFF. The CDR3 DNA reads TGCGCCAGCAGCGAGACAGGGGGCGCCGGCACCGGGGAGCTGTTTTTT.